This passage covers 17 T cell receptor beta chains from one sample sequenced in a study of glioma-infiltrating T cells after dendritic cell vaccination. The repertoire was sequenced with immunoSEQ multiplex PCR; TCRdb's copy has only in-frame clones and lacks some. The sample carries some 58,000 clones, more than 75% recorded once. Time point denoted: after dendritic cell vaccination, including at tumor progression/relapse. The sequencing here drew on blood, taken after dendritic cell vaccination. The receptor source for this set is a human donor with glioblastoma.

CDR3 amino acids: CASSLEGGRGPGGYTF. CDR3 bases: TGTGCCAGCAGCTTAGAGGGCGGCAGGGGGCCGGGTGGCTACACCTTC. The chain couples TRBV7-9 to TRBJ1-2; 8 bases fit TRBD1. V shed 1 base and J 7 bases; nucleotides not matched to a gene: 11. Germline CDR1 and CDR2: SEHNR and FQNEAQ (reference sequence). This CDR3 region has 16 residues.

V usage is TRBV6-5 and J usage is TRBJ2-3; TRBD2 matches at 7 bases. CDR1 MNHEY and CDR2 SVGAGI come from the germline V gene. The CDR3 has 14 amino acids. J was trimmed by 0 bases and V by 5 bases; bases with no gene match: 2. The CDR3 DNA reads as TGTGCCAGCAGTACTAGCGCTAGCACAGATACGCAGTATTTT. Translation gives CASSTSASTDTQYF.

This clone has just a few counts. The chain joins TRBV21-1 to TRBJ1-1. TRBV21-1 is noted as a pseudogene. The CDR3 loop spans 16 amino acids. In DNA, the CDR3 is TGTGCCAGCAGCAAAGGGGGGGTTGGCGGAAGCACTGAAGCTTTCTTT. This sequence encodes CASSKGGVGGSTEAFF.

This chain joins TRBV10-2 and TRBJ2-1; 9 bases fit TRBD2. The J segment lost 14 bases and the V segment lost 4 bases, leaving 3 bases of the junction unmatched. The V gene's germline CDR1 is WSHSY and CDR2 SAAADI. The CDR3 has 11 residues. The CDR3 bases are TGCGCCAGCAGTGGGGCGGGGGGGAAGTTCTTC. Protein product: CASSGAGGKFF.

The chain is built from TRBV15 and TRBJ1-2; D possibly corresponds to TRBD1 (5 bases). V was shortened by 3 bases and J by 2 bases, with 7 bases between the two germline ends. From germline, CDR1 is LNHNV and CDR2 YYDKDF (reference sequence). This CDR3 region has 13 residues. The CDR3 protein is CATSRGQNYGYTF. CDR3 bases: TGTGCCACCAGCAGGGGGCAGAACTATGGCTACACCTTC.

The genes are TRBV19 and TRBJ2-3, with 7 positions matching TRBD1. J gave up 3 bases and V 4 bases, and 13 bases lay outside the gene matches. This CDR3 comprises 17 residues. CDR1 is LNHDA, CDR2 SQIVND, per germline (reference sequence). The CDR3 nucleotides read TGTGCCAGTAGTACTCTCGAGGGGGCTGATGGAACAGATACGCAGTATTTT. Translating it yields CASSTLEGADGTDTQYF.

V gene TRBV7-9 combines with J gene TRBJ1-6; perhaps TRBD1 as D (6 bases). V lost 5 bases and J 8 bases, leaving 19 bases between the germline ends. The CDR3 runs to 16 residues. The germline V gene encodes CDR1 SEHNR and CDR2 FQNEAQ (reference sequence). For the CDR3, the DNA is TGTGCCAGCAGCCCACAGGGTATCTTCGGTGATTCACCCCTCCACTTT. Translating gives CASSPQGIFGDSPLHF.

The gene calls are TRBV7-2 and TRBJ1-1, with 8 bases identical to TRBD1. Unmatched junction bases numbered 4, after V lost 0 bases and J lost 4 bases. This CDR3 is 15 amino acids long. Germline loops: CDR1 SGHTA, CDR2 FQGNSA. The DNA of the CDR3 is TGTGCCAGCAGCTTAGCGCAGGGGGCCGGCACTGAAGCTTTCTTT. Protein product: CASSLAQGAGTEAFF.

The V call is TRBV14, the J call TRBJ2-3; D not resolved. Germline lookup yields CDR1 SGHDN and CDR2 FVKESK. V lost 0 bases and J 2 bases, leaving 15 bases between the germline ends. This CDR3 spans 17 amino acids. The CDR3 region has the DNA TGTGCCAGCAGCCAAGACGTGGGCATCTCGATCACAGATACGCAGTATTTT. Protein sequence: CASSQDVGISITDTQYF. The full variable domain, completed using reference TRBV14 and TRBJ2-3, is EAGVTQFPSHSVIEKGQTVTLRCDPISGHDNLYWYRRVMGKEIKFLLHFVKESKQDESGMPNNRFLAERTGGTYSTLKVQPAELEDSGVYFCASSQDVGISITDTQYFGPGTRLTVL.

The V call is TRBV6-6, the J call TRBJ2-2; 12 positions match TRBD2. Germline CDR1 MNHNY, CDR2 SVGAGI (reference sequence). The CDR3 sequence is 16 residues long. V gave up 6 bases and J gave up 6 bases; unmatched junction bases: 8. The CDR3 region is CASSSLTSGGPGELFF. CDR3 bases: TGTGCCAGCAGCTCGTTGACTAGCGGGGGCCCCGGGGAGCTGTTTTTT.

This chain connects TRBV6-1 to TRBJ1-5, with D unclear. The CDR3 runs 14 residues. Germline V gene data show CDR1 as MNHNS and CDR2 as SASEGT. Deletions cut 1 base from V and 7 bases from J, with 11 bases between. CDR3 DNA: TGTGCCAGCAGTGAAGAAGGTTGGCGGCAGCCCCAGCATTTT. Translation: CASSEEGWRQPQHF.

V usage is TRBV2 and J usage is TRBJ2-1; 7 nucleotides line up with TRBD2. Losses at the gene ends were 1 base for V and 4 bases for J; bases not matched to a gene: 4. The CDR3 is made up of 15 amino acids. In germline, CDR1 is SNHLY, CDR2 FYNNEI. The CDR3, as DNA: TGTGCCAGCAGTGAAGGCCCAGCGGGGTACAATGAGCAGTTCTTC. Translating gives CASSEGPAGYNEQFF.

This sequence joins TRBV4-1 and TRBJ2-7, with 12 bases aligning to TRBD1. The V and J ends lost 3 bases and 1 base, in that order; junction bases with no gene match: 4. The CDR3 spans 16 residues. The V gene's germline CDR1 is MGHRA and CDR2 YSYEKL. CDR3 bases: TGCGCCAGCAGCCAGGGGGGACAGGGGGCGTCCTACGAGCAGTACTTC. Its protein product is CASSQGGQGASYEQYF.

The chain recombines TRBV6-1 with TRBJ1-4, with a tentative D call TRBD1 (6 bases). The CDR3 runs to 13 residues. The V gene's germline CDR1 is MNHNS and CDR2 SASEGT. Trimming removed 1 base at V and 10 bases at J, with 10 bases between. The CDR3 loop is CASSEEQGRKLFF. The CDR3 DNA reads as TGTGCCAGCAGTGAAGAGCAGGGGAGAAAACTGTTTTTT.

V is TRBV30 and J is TRBJ2-3; D remains unclear. The ends were cut back, 5 bases at V and 6 bases at J, with 9 bases in the middle. Germline V CDR1 and CDR2: GTSNPN, SVGIG (reference sequence). CDR3 size: 11 residues. The CDR3 region is CAWERSDTQYF. CDR3 coding DNA: TGTGCCTGGGAGAGGTCGGATACGCAGTATTTT.

The J gene is TRBJ1-5, the V gene TRBV28, with a weak D call TRBD1 (6 bases). V was cut by 6 bases and J by 7 bases, with 16 bases left in between. CDR3 length: 14 residues. CDR1 and CDR2 from the germline V gene are MDHEN and SYDVKM. The CDR3: CASRGGGLGQPQHF. The CDR3 nucleotides read TGTGCCAGCAGGGGTGGGGGCCTTGGGCAGCCCCAGCATTTT.

This clone has only a few counts. The chain couples TRBV15 to TRBJ1-5; D not resolved. V was trimmed by 4 bases and J by 6 bases, leaving 7 bases between them. This CDR3 is built from 12 residues. Per germline, CDR1 LNHNV and CDR2 YYDKDF (reference sequence). The chain's CDR3 is CATSTESQPQHF. The CDR3 nucleotides are TGTGCCACCAGCACTGAGAGTCAGCCCCAGCATTTT.